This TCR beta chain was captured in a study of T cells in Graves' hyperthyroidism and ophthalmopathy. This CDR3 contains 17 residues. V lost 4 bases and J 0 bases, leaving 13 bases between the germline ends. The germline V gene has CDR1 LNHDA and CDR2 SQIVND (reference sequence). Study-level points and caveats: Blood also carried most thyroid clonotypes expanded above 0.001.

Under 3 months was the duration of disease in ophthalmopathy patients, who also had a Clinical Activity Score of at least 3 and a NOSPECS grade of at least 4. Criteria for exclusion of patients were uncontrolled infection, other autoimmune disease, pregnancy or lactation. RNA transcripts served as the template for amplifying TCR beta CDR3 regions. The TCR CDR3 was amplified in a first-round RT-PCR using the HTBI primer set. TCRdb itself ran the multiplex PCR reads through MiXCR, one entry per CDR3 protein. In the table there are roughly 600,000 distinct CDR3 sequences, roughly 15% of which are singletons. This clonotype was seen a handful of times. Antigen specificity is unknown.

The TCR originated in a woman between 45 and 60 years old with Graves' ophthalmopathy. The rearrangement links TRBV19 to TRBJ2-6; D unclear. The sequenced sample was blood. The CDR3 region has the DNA TGTGCCAGTAGTAGGACCGTGGCTATCTCTGGGGCCAACGTCCTGACTTTC. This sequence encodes CASSRTVAISGANVLTF. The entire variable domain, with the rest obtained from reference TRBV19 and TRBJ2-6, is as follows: DGGITQSPKYLFRKEGQNVTLSCEQNLNHDAMYWYRQDPGQGLRLIYYSQIVNDFQKGDIAEGYSVSREKKESFPLTVTSAQKNPTAFYLCASSRTVAISGANVLTFGAGSRLTVL.